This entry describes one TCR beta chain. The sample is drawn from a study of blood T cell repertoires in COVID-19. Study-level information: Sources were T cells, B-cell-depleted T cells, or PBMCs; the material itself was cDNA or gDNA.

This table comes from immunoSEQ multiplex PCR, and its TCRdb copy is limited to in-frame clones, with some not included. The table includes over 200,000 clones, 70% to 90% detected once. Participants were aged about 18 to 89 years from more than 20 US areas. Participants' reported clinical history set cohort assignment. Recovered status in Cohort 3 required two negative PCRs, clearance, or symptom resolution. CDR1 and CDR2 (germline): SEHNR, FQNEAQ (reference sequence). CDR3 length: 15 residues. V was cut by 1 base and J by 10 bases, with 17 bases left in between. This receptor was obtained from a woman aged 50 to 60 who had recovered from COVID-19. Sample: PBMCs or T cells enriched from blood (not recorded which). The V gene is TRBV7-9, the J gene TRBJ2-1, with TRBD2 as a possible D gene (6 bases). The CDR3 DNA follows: TGTGCCAGCAGCTTAGGGCGTGGAAGTGCGGGGGAGCAGTTCTTC. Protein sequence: CASSLGRGSAGEQFF.